This TCR beta chain was recovered during a study of PD-L1 blockade in urothelial cancer (TCRdb year 2017). Notes on the research overall: All patients started therapy around 2014 and received atezolizumab 1,200 mg intravenously every 3 weeks. About 90% of the 29 patients were identified as males with urothelial cancer of bladder origin, and a prior smoking history was reported by 18 of 29 patients. Patients had an ECOG performance status of 0 or 1 and had received between 0 and 3 prior chemotherapy regimens. Blood samples were analyzed at two time points: 3 weeks after treatment start (second dose) and 6 weeks after treatment start. Blood samples gave a median of about 150,000 T cells and 77,000 or so unique TCRs, with a median clonality of approximately 0.078. An exploratory multi-omic analysis was conducted of the somatic, immune and clinical correlates of response to PD-L1 blockade with atezolizumab in urothelial cancer. Pretreatment tumor samples, along with matched peripheral blood collected serially before and after atezolizumab treatment, underwent TCR sequencing. Durable clinical benefit meant progression-free survival longer than 6 months, and TCR features were also tested against progression-free and overall survival. In the same patients, pretreatment tumors underwent whole exome sequencing and RNA sequencing in addition to TCR sequencing. Several patients achieved durable clinical benefit and roughly 20 did not. Pretreatment blood TCR-seq was available for fewer than 30 patients, at least one posttreatment blood collection was obtained for some 24 patients, and tumor TCR-seq was available for some 24 patients.

This sample's time point label indicates: pretreatment peripheral blood. The cohort included 25 to 30 patients with locally advanced or metastatic urothelial carcinoma who were treated at Memorial Sloan Kettering on a trial protocol. Peripheral blood mononuclear cells were collected pretreatment and during treatment, with between 1 and 8 total time points per patient. The Qiagen DNeasy Blood extraction kit was used to purify genomic DNA from total PBMCs and from tumor samples. PBMCs were collected pretreatment and during treatment, and were isolated and stored as previously described. Paper-wide results and their limitations: Because of the small sample size (n ≈ 28) and the many exploratory analyses performed, the results are intended to be regarded as hypothesis-generating. Patients with durable benefit showed greater expansion of tumor-associated TCR clones in peripheral blood 3 weeks after starting treatment (n ≈ 21, p = 0.022). A pretreatment peripheral blood TCR clonality below the median was linked to improved progression-free and overall survival.

Synthetic TCR analog templates were spiked into each PCR so that absolute template abundance could be estimated from read counts. The immunoSEQ assay used bias-controlled V and J gene primers to amplify TCRbeta CDR3 regions from genomic DNA. Sequencing of rearranged TCRbeta segments was done at approximately 20X coverage. In the source study's methods: Sequencing errors were corrected by clustering, and CDR3s were annotated against IMGT so that V, D and J genes could be assigned. Downstream analyses used only productive TCRbeta rearrangements, leaving out any out-of-frame or stop-codon sequences. To compute clonality, Shannon entropy was normalized by the log of the number of unique productive sequences and then subtracted from one. Fisher's exact test with Benjamini-Hochberg correction, using a cutoff of adjusted p below 0.01, was how clones that differed between time points or between blood and tumor were identified. Held by TCRdb, this immuneACCESS table contains in-frame sequences only and omits some clones. Under half of the omission traces to an unresolved V gene where checked; the cause of the rest is unknown. The V and J calls and clone size are taken from that table; D and trimming were inferred from the DNA. The sample has tens of thousands of clones on record, just under 85% of them singletons. The biggest ten clones account for about 6.2% of the sample.

For this clone: Its antigen is unknown. Within one base of it there is no much larger clone, and no base qualities were kept.

Source: PBMCs, taken around atezolizumab (anti-PD-L1) treatment. This sequence originates from a middle-aged man with urothelial cancer.

The CDR3 reads CASSPWTGAQETQYF. In nucleotide form, the sequence is TGTGCCAGTAGTCCGTGGACAGGGGCCCAAGAGACCCAGTACTTC. The chain was built from TRBV19 and TRBJ2-5, with 9 junctional bases fitting TRBD1. Unmatched junction bases come to 5, with V trimmed by 5 bases and J by 1 base. As encoded in the germline V gene (reference sequence), CDR1 is LNHDA while CDR2 is SQIVND. The CDR3 runs 15 residues from the cysteine to the phenylalanine. CDR3 DNA only is kept here, 45 bases in frame from base 1.